One sample yielded the 27 T cell receptor beta chains listed below, sequenced in a study of read filtering for tumor transcriptome and immune sequencing. This library used roughly 370 ng RNA and molecular barcoded adaptors spanning alpha/delta and beta/gamma chains. MiXCR, run by TCRdb on the reads, gives a single entry per CDR3 protein. Among 40,000 or so distinct CDR3 sequences listed, approximately 14% were seen once. The specimen was a population of CD138-negative cells sorted from bone marrow. The source of these receptors is a donor at least 40 years old with multiple myeloma.

This clonotype was seen repeatedly, ten times or more. The gene calls are TRBV18 and TRBJ2-1, with 9 bases that match TRBD2. V trimming: 1 base; J trimming: 5 bases; junction bases outside the gene matches: 6. Germline-derived CDR1 and CDR2 are KGHSH and LQKENI. CDR3 length: 16 amino acids. CDR3 nucleotides: TGTGCCAGCTCACCACAAGGAGCGGGAGGCAACAATGAGCAGTTCTTC. Encoded protein: CASSPQGAGGNNEQFF. The full variable domain, completed using reference TRBV18 and TRBJ2-1, is NAGVMQNPRHLVRRRGQEARLRCSPMKGHSHVYWYRQLPEEGLKFMVYLQKENIIDESGMPKERFSAEFPKEGPSILRIQQVVRGDSAAYFCASSPQGAGGNNEQFFGPGTRLTVL.

Ten or more counts support this clonotype. The CDR3 sequence: CAGPPFLEREGLYDTDTQYF. The CDR3 DNA sequence: TGTGCCGGACCTCCTTTCCTCGAGCGGGAGGGCCTCTACGACACAGATACGCAGTATTTT. V is TRBV6-4 and J is TRBJ2-3, with TRBD2 identical over 10 bases. Germline CDR1 is MRHNA and CDR2 is SNTAGT. This CDR3 comprises 20 residues. V trimming: 11 bases; J trimming: 2 bases; junction bases outside the gene matches: 25.

This clonotype was counted a few times. The J gene is TRBJ2-3, the V gene TRBV19, with TRBD1 matching over 7 bases. Germline V gives CDR1 LNHDA, CDR2 SQIVND (reference sequence). CDR3 size: 14 residues. The J segment lost 0 bases and the V segment lost 6 bases, leaving 3 bases of the junction unmatched. In DNA, the CDR3 is TGTGCCAGTAGGCGACAGGGCAGCACAGATACGCAGTATTTT. Amino acid sequence: CASRRQGSTDTQYF. Based on the CDR3 plus reference TRBV19 and TRBJ2-3, the full variable domain is DGGITQSPKYLFRKEGQNVTLSCEQNLNHDAMYWYRQDPGQGLRLIYYSQIVNDFQKGDIAEGYSVSREKKESFPLTVTSAQKNPTAFYLCASRRQGSTDTQYFGPGTRLTVL.

This clonotype occurred many times. This rearrangement joins TRBV9 to TRBJ2-1; 13 nucleotides match TRBD2. Germline V gene data show CDR1 as SGDLS and CDR2 as YYNGEE. V shed 4 bases and J 0 bases; nucleotides not matched to a gene: 13. This CDR3 has 20 amino acids. The chain's CDR3 is CASSPGGGLAGHSSYNEQFF. The CDR3 coding sequence is TGTGCCAGCAGCCCAGGGGGGGGACTAGCGGGACACAGCTCCTACAATGAGCAGTTCTTC.

This clonotype was detected ten times or more. This rearrangement joins TRBV2 to TRBJ2-1; the match to TRBD1 covers 8 bases. From germline, CDR1 is SNHLY and CDR2 FYNNEI. With V trimmed by 4 bases and J by 4 bases, 6 bases remained unmatched. CDR3 length: 15 amino acids. This CDR3 reads CASSVIGTGYNEQFF. For the CDR3, the DNA is TGTGCCAGCAGTGTTATTGGGACAGGTTACAATGAGCAGTTCTTC. Using reference TRBV2 and TRBJ2-1 for the parts outside the CDR3, the full variable domain is EPEVTQTPSHQVTQMGQEVILRCVPISNHLYFYWYRQILGQKVEFLVSFYNNEISEKSEIFDDQFSVERPDGSNFTLKIRSTKLEDSAMYFCASSVIGTGYNEQFFGPGTRLTVL.

This clonotype was detected many times. This chain links TRBV13 with TRBJ2-7; D gene unclear. The germline gives CDR1 PRHDT, CDR2 FYEKMQ (reference sequence). The CDR3 sequence is 11 residues long. The V gene lost 5 bases and the J gene lost 3 bases, with 5 bases spanning the gap. Written as DNA, the CDR3 is TGTGCCAGCAGCGACTTCTACGAGCAGTACTTC. Translation: CASSDFYEQYF.

This clonotype showed up many times. The genes are TRBV7-2 and TRBJ2-4; 8 bases are a match to TRBD2. Germline CDR1 is SGHTA and CDR2 is FQGNSA. This CDR3 is built from 18 residues. V trimming: 3 bases; J trimming: 0 bases; junction bases outside the gene matches: 10. CDR3 loop: CASSLGGAGGIAKNIQYF. CDR3 coding DNA: TGTGCCAGCAGCTTGGGGGGTGCGGGGGGAATAGCCAAAAACATTCAGTACTTC.

The table lists this clonotype with many counts. The chain couples TRBV5-1 to TRBJ2-7, with D hard to call. CDR1 is SGHRS and CDR2 is YFSETQ in the germline V gene. The V end was cut by 0 bases, the J end by 3 bases, with 7 bases between. The CDR3 sequence is 13 residues long. The chain's CDR3 is CASSLGTLYEQYF. The CDR3 DNA follows: TGCGCCAGCAGCTTGGGAACTCTCTACGAGCAGTACTTC.

This clonotype appeared many times. The rearrangement joins TRBV2 to TRBJ2-2, with D hard to call. The CDR3 runs 14 residues. Germline V gene lookup returns CDR1 SNHLY and CDR2 FYNNEI. V dropped 7 bases and J dropped 0 bases, with 9 bases sitting between them. The CDR3 spells CASMRQANTGELFF. DNA for the CDR3: TGTGCCAGCATGCGGCAAGCGAACACCGGGGAGCTGTTTTTT.

This clonotype was recorded at least ten times. The chain couples TRBV4-3 to TRBJ2-3; 8 positions match TRBD2. The CDR3 consists of 15 residues. Germline V gene lookup returns CDR1 LGHNA and CDR2 YSLEER. V was pared by 2 bases and J by 0 bases, with 1 base of the junction left unmatched. The CDR3 region is CASSQSSGSTDTQYF. CDR3 DNA: TGCGCCAGCAGCCAATCTAGCGGGAGCACAGATACGCAGTATTTT.

The rearrangement joins TRBV5-1 to TRBJ2-2; 7 nucleotides match TRBD1. The CDR3 is 13 residues long. V dropped 6 bases and J dropped 6; count of bases not matched to a gene: 5. Germline CDR1 SGHRS, CDR2 YFSETQ. For the CDR3, the DNA is TGCGCCAGCAAAACAGGGGTTCCCGGGGAGCTGTTTTTT. This codes for CASKTGVPGELFF.

This clonotype has ten or more counts. Here the CDR3 reads CASRIEKRDRDQETQYF. The CDR3 DNA reads as TGTGCCAGCAGGATCGAGAAACGGGACAGGGATCAGGAGACCCAGTACTTC. The chain uses TRBV21-1 and TRBJ2-5; TRBD1 was called by the table and not checked on the DNA. TRBV21-1 is a pseudogene. The CDR3 length is 17 residues.

This clonotype was seen ten or more times. V and J are TRBV28 and TRBJ2-1, with 11 bases that match TRBD2. Trimming removed 3 bases from V and 7 bases from J; junction bases left unmatched: 8. Germline V gene sequence: CDR1 MDHEN, CDR2 SYDVKM. The CDR3 sequence is 16 residues long. CDR3: CASSFPTSGRGNEQFF. The DNA of the CDR3 is TGTGCCAGCAGTTTTCCCACTAGCGGGAGAGGAAATGAGCAGTTCTTC.

This clonotype has ten or more counts. This chain joins TRBV5-1 and TRBJ2-7; 9 nucleotides agree with TRBD2. This CDR3 comprises 15 residues. Per germline, CDR1 SGHRS and CDR2 YFSETQ. V shed 2 bases, J shed 4 bases, and the junction held 7 bases outside the gene matches. The CDR3 here is CASSFLSGREYEQYF. Written as DNA, the CDR3 is TGCGCCAGCAGCTTTCTTAGCGGGAGAGAGTACGAGCAGTACTTC.

Note on this clonotype: A far larger clone is one nucleotide away, so this likely arose from a read error. This chain links TRBV28 with TRBJ2-1, with TRBD1 matching 12 bases. The CDR3 covers 17 residues. Germline V gene data show CDR1 as MDHEN and CDR2 as SYDVKM. The CDR3 sequence: CASSRNPGTGGGDEQLF. The CDR3 DNA reads TGTGCCAGCAGCAGGAATCCGGGGACAGGGGGCGGGGATGAGCAGCTCTTC.

This clonotype was detected many times. V gene TRBV7-2 combines with J gene TRBJ2-1, with D perhaps given as TRBD1 or TRBD2 (5 bases each). Germline assignment: CDR1 SGHTA and CDR2 FQGNSA. The length of the CDR3 is 13 residues. The V end lost 4 bases, the J end lost 11 bases, and 15 bases lay between the germline ends. CDR3 sequence (DNA): TGTGCCAGCAGCTCCCTCTCGGGACCGAAGCAGTTCTTC. This translates into CASSSLSGPKQFF.

This clonotype was counted only a few times. The J gene is TRBJ2-5, the V gene TRBV20-1, with 13 bases lining up with TRBD2. CDR3 length: 14 amino acids. Germline V lookup: CDR1 DFQATT, CDR2 SNEGSKA (reference sequence). V lost 5 bases to trimming and J lost 5 bases; unmatched junction nucleotides: 5. In nucleotides, the CDR3 is TGCAGTGCTGGACTAGCGGGAGCTGGGGAGACCCAGTACTTC. Translating gives CSAGLAGAGETQYF.

This clonotype was seen a handful of times. The CDR3 nucleotides are TGCAGTGCTAGTAGGACCGATCGAGGCGAGCAGTACTTC. Protein product: CSASRTDRGEQYF. This chain links TRBV20-1 with TRBJ2-7; D is undetermined. The CDR3 covers 13 residues. Germline V lookup: CDR1 DFQATT, CDR2 SNEGSKA (reference sequence). With 3 bases removed from V and 6 bases from J, the gap between germline ends came to 15 bases.

There are many counts of this clonotype. The J gene is TRBJ2-3, the V gene TRBV20-1, with 15 bases matching TRBD2. Germline lookup yields CDR1 DFQATT and CDR2 SNEGSKA (reference sequence). With 0 bases clipped from V and 0 bases from J, the junction kept 13 bases outside the gene matches. The CDR3 loop spans 21 amino acids. In nucleotides, the CDR3 is TGCAGTGCTAGAGATCAGGCGGTCTCGGGACTAGCGGGAGGCAGCACAGATACGCAGTATTTT. Residues: CSARDQAVSGLAGGSTDTQYF.

This clonotype has a count of ten or more. This chain connects TRBV7-8 to TRBJ2-2; 7 positions match TRBD2. Germline trimming cut 6 bases from V and 0 bases from J; bases unmatched to any gene: 22. CDR1 and CDR2 (germline): SGHVS, FQNEAQ. The CDR3 is 21 residues long. In DNA, the CDR3 is TGTGCCAGCAGTCCGGTGGTGGGAGGGCCTCTCTCTCTCGCGAACACCGGGGAGCTGTTTTTT. It is translated as CASSPVVGGPLSLANTGELFF.

Of note for this clonotype: This could be a read error, since a much larger clone is one nucleotide away. J is TRBJ2-2 and V is TRBV7-2; D may be TRBD2 (6 bases). The CDR3 length is 15 residues. Germline assignment: CDR1 SGHTA and CDR2 FQGNSA. This chain's CDR3 is CASGLTSRNTGELFF. The DNA for the CDR3 is TGTGCCAGCGGCTTAACTAGCCGGAACACCGGGGAGCTGTTTTTT.

This clonotype was recorded many times. The chain uses TRBV20-1 and TRBJ2-3; TRBD1 might be the D (6 bases). Germline V gene lookup returns CDR1 DFQATT and CDR2 SNEGSKA (reference sequence). The V end was cut by 5 bases, the J end by 6 bases, with 24 bases between. The CDR3 has 16 residues. The CDR3 is CSAPYTGAGARDTQYF. DNA for the CDR3: TGCAGTGCTCCCTACACTGGTGCAGGGGCGAGGGATACGCAGTATTTT.

This clonotype was observed many times. V and J are TRBV7-2 and TRBJ2-2; 11 nucleotides line up with TRBD2. The V segment lost 2 bases and the J segment 3 bases; nucleotides outside the gene matches: 5. Germline V gene lookup returns CDR1 SGHTA and CDR2 FQGNSA. This CDR3 region has 17 residues. This CDR3 is CASSLRMGLADTGELFF. For the CDR3, the DNA is TGTGCCAGCAGCTTAAGGATGGGACTAGCGGACACCGGGGAGCTGTTTTTT.

J is TRBJ2-5 and V is TRBV29-1; 7 bases match TRBD2. Germline CDR1 is SQVTM and CDR2 is ANQGSEA. The CDR3 runs to 13 residues. With V trimmed by 4 bases and J by 4 bases, 6 bases remained unmatched. Written as DNA, the CDR3 is TGCAGCGTTGGGGCGGGAGTGAGAGAGACCCAGTACTTC. Its translation is CSVGAGVRETQYF.

The rearrangement links TRBV27 to TRBJ2-5; possible D gene TRBD2, 7 bases. The CDR3 runs 17 residues. Trimming took off 0 bases at V and 2 bases at J, with 16 bases between the two ends. Germline CDR1 MNHEY, CDR2 SMNVEV (reference sequence). CDR3 DNA: TGTGCCAGCAGTTTATCGGGAGGGGGGCGACGGCAAGAGACCCAGTACTTC. It is translated as CASSLSGGGRRQETQYF.

This clonotype was seen many times. This chain links TRBV10-3 with TRBJ2-5; D call uncertain. V lost 7 bases and J lost 5, with 14 bases in between. The CDR3 extends over 13 amino acids. Germline V gives CDR1 ENHRY, CDR2 SYGVKD. The CDR3 is CAINDPISETQYF. The DNA for the CDR3 is TGTGCCATCAACGACCCCATCTCCGAGACCCAGTACTTC.

This clonotype was recorded at least ten times. The chain employs TRBV4-3 and TRBJ2-1, with unresolved D. Germline V gene data show CDR1 as LGHNA and CDR2 as YSLEER. The CDR3 extends over 14 amino acids. Trimming pared 0 bases from V and 4 bases from J, leaving 7 bases between. CDR3 sequence: CASSQESGYNEQFF. The CDR3 bases are TGCGCCAGCAGCCAAGAGTCAGGATACAATGAGCAGTTCTTC.